The table lists the clone carrying this TCR beta chain with a count of one. Methods used by the authors: Reference gene primer amplification in the assay estimated nucleated cell counts. The method was immunoSEQ multiplex PCR; TCRdb's version includes in-frame clones alone and lacks a portion of them. V and J calls and clone size follow that table, whereas D and trimming were derived from the DNA. The data show over 200,000 clones, 83% seen once. This sample was taken from a study of blood T cell repertoires in COVID-19. Study overall: Researchers got acute and convalescent COVID-19 samples from the United States, Italy and Spain. T cells, B-cell-depleted T cells, or PBMCs provided the cDNA or gDNA that served as material.

CDR1 is SNHLY, CDR2 FYNNEI, per germline. J lost 5 bases, V lost 5 bases, and 6 bases had no gene match. The CDR3 has 14 amino acids. The source material was peripheral blood. This chain connects TRBV2 to TRBJ1-2; the match to TRBD1 covers 9 bases. The receptor was isolated from a woman in her 70s with active or convalescent COVID-19. The CDR3 DNA reads as TGTGCCAGCAGTCAACAGGGGGCTGAGTATGGCTACACCTTC. Translated, it gives CASSQQGAEYGYTF.